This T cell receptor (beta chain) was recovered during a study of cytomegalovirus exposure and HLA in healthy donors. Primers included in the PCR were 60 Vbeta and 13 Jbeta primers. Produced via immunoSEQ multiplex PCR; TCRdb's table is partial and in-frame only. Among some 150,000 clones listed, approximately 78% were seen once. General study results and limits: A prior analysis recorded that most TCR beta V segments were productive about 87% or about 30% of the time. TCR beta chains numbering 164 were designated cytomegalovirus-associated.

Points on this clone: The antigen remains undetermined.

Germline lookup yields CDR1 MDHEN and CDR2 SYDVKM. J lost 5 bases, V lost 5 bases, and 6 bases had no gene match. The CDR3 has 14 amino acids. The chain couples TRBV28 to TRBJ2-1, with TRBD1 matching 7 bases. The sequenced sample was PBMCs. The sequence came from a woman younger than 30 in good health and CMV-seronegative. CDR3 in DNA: TGTGCCAGCAGTCCCGGACAGGCACACAATGAGCAGTTCTTC. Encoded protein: CASSPGQAHNEQFF.